This T cell receptor (beta chain) was obtained from a study of blood T cells in healthy people across ages (dated by TCRdb to the mid-2010s). A note on the overall study: In model experiments, template switching captured about one uniquely barcoded TCR beta cDNA molecule for every two T cells. Donors of different ages were randomly distributed across sequencing lanes to avoid experimental bias. For two donors (one aged 18 to 29 and one aged 80 or older), the study analyzed two additional independent replicas of 1 million unique cDNA reads from the same blood draw. The donors were divided into four age groups: young (average approximately 17 years), middle-aged (about 39), aged (about 60) and long-lived (roughly 82). To track age-related changes in TCR beta repertoire diversity, the study relied on deep sequencing normalized with unique cDNA molecular identifiers.

Libraries were built with 5' RACE. The reads were generated on an Illumina HiSeq 2500. A second PCR of about 7 to 12 cycles was run with a J-beta primer mix and a sample-barcoded 5' primer. A template-switch 5' adaptor carrying 12 random nucleotides introduced a unique molecular identifier onto each TCR beta cDNA molecule. At least 2.5 million CDR3-containing paired-end reads were obtained from each sample. First-strand cDNA was synthesized from all RNA with the Mint cDNA synthesis kit, primed by a TRBC-specific oligonucleotide. Following uracil-DNA glycosylase treatment, a first 18-cycle PCR with universal primers M1SS and BC2_uni_R was performed on all cDNA. From the authors' description of their analysis: Each sample was normalized by randomly selecting 1 million high-quality reads, each carrying a distinct molecular identifier. Instead of being binned into consensus sequences, reads that shared molecular identifiers were thrown out. MiTCR, run with a Q25 quality threshold and the strictest error-elimination algorithm, handled CDR3 identification, clonotype clustering and error correction. Lower-bound total TCR beta diversity was estimated with a nonparametric unseen species model using Euler transformation. TCRdb reprocessed the public reads (quality trimming at Q25 with fastp, clone calling with MiXCR) and kept in-frame beta chains. Identical CDR3 protein sequences are pooled into one entry, listed with their most common genes and DNA. The V and J calls were determined by TCRdb, not by the authors. The sample yields around 800,000 distinct CDR3 sequences; 35% to 60% were counted once. The ten largest clones add up to over 15% of the sample.

From a lookup of the germline V gene, CDR1 and CDR2 are SGHRS and YFSETQ. Trimming removed 0 bases from V and 2 bases from J, leaving 10 bases between the germline ends. The CDR3, cysteine through phenylalanine, is 15 amino acids long. The retained sequence is limited to the CDR3, 45 bases, with the frame set at the first base. Comment on this clonotype: The antigen this receptor binds is unknown. Per-base qualities were not stored, and no clone one base away is much larger.

General findings and caveats noted by the study authors: Donor CMV infection status was unknown, potentially confounding age-related changes in expanded clonotypes. The percentage of naive T cells measured by flow cytometry correlated strongly with observed TCR beta diversity. Since profiling was done on bulk unsorted PBMCs, naive and antigen-experienced compartments could not be conclusively compared. Compared with the aged group, more naive CD4+ T cells, fewer expanded clones and increased TCR diversity were shown by the long-lived group, suggesting age selection. As age increased, observed TCR beta diversity per million T cells dropped in a roughly linear way, and a significant reduction was already evident by age about 40. Total diversity estimates from one million sequenced T cells were considered lower bounds and underestimates.

Systemically healthy Caucasian individuals from Russia, 39 in total and aged roughly 6 to 95 years, were included as donors. Each donor gave about 9.2 milliliters of peripheral blood, drawn into EDTA-treated Vacutainer tubes. Ficoll-Paque density-gradient centrifugation was used to isolate PBMCs, with at least 6.5 million per sample. Total RNA, at least 6 micrograms per sample, was extracted from PBMCs with Trizol reagent. The percentages of naive CD45RAhigh/CD27high T cells were determined by flow cytometry on a PBMC aliquot from every donor. The V gene is TRBV5-1 and the J gene is TRBJ2-3, with TRBD2 as a weak D call on 6 bases. This receptor was obtained from a man aged 80 or over in good health. The sequenced sample consisted of blood. The DNA is as follows: TGCGCCAGCAGCTTGGGACTAGAGTTCACAGATACGCAGTATTTT. It specifies CASSLGLEFTDTQYF.